These 24 T cell receptor beta chains came from one sample sequenced in a study of CD4+ T cells in melanoma. Using immunoSEQ multiplex PCR, the repertoire was profiled, and TCRdb retains in-frame clones only, with some absent. The sample holds about 11,000 clones, more than 60% seen once. Sequenced input: cells from a culture (not recorded whether cultured in vitro). The receptor set was obtained from a human donor with melanoma.

The CDR3 loop reads CASSLAPGLALRETQYF. For the CDR3, the DNA is TGTGCCAGCAGCTTAGCTCCGGGACTAGCGCTTAGAGAGACCCAGTACTTC. The genes are TRBV12-1 and TRBJ2-5; the D call TRBD2 from the table was never checked on the DNA. TRBV12-1 is described as a pseudogene. The CDR3 consists of 17 residues.

The table lists this clone with a few counts. This chain connects TRBV7-9 to TRBJ2-1, with D uncertain. CDR1 is SEHNR and CDR2 is FQNEAQ in the germline V gene (reference sequence). The CDR3 has 15 residues. Trimming stripped 3 bases from V and 6 bases from J, with 15 bases between. CDR3 residues: CASSLPRRLGNEQFF. CDR3 sequence (DNA): TGTGCCAGCAGCTTGCCCCGGAGACTTGGCAATGAGCAGTTCTTC.

The V call is TRBV6-1, the J call TRBJ1-1; D is possibly TRBD1 (6 bases). Germline loops: CDR1 MNHNS, CDR2 SASEGT. V lost 3 bases, J lost 1 base, and 9 bases lay in between. The CDR3 runs to 14 residues. For the CDR3, the DNA is TGTGCCAGCAGTGACGACAGGCGGAACACTGAAGCTTTCTTT. Encoded protein: CASSDDRRNTEAFF.

The rearrangement links TRBV18 to TRBJ2-3; no firm D call. Germline lookup yields CDR1 KGHSH and CDR2 LQKENI. Deletions cut 4 bases from V and 4 bases from J, with 6 bases between. This CDR3 is built from 12 residues. The CDR3 is CASSRAADTQYF. The CDR3 region has the DNA TGTGCCAGCTCACGGGCCGCAGATACGCAGTATTTT.

The chain has TRBV4-1 and TRBJ2-1; 8 positions agree with TRBD1. The length of the CDR3 is 13 residues. J lost 6 bases, V lost 8 bases, and 6 bases had no gene match. Per the germline V gene, CDR1 is MGHRA and CDR2 is YSYEKL. The CDR3 spells CASGQDRVNEQFF. The CDR3, as DNA: TGCGCCAGCGGACAGGACAGGGTCAATGAGCAGTTCTTC.

V usage is TRBV19 and J usage is TRBJ1-5; D is uncertain. The CDR3 runs 15 residues. Germline V gives CDR1 LNHDA, CDR2 SQIVND (reference sequence). V dropped 6 bases and J dropped 3 bases, with 15 bases sitting between them. CDR3 sequence reads: CASRVGDGSNQPQHF. In DNA, the CDR3 is TGTGCCAGTAGAGTCGGAGACGGGTCCAATCAGCCCCAGCATTTT.

This clone showed up just a few times. The rearrangement joins TRBV19 to TRBJ1-2; D possibly corresponds to TRBD1 (5 bases). The CDR3 consists of 14 residues. V was cut by 5 bases and J by 7 bases, with 17 bases left in between. Germline V gene lookup returns CDR1 LNHDA and CDR2 SQIVND (reference sequence). The CDR3 DNA is TGTGCCAGTAGTTGGAGACAGCCTCCTAGTGGCTACACCTTC. This gives the protein CASSWRQPPSGYTF.

The chain has TRBV19 and TRBJ1-2, with 8 bases aligning to TRBD1. V shed 6 bases, J shed 8 bases, and the junction held 11 bases outside the gene matches. CDR1 LNHDA and CDR2 SQIVND come from the germline V gene (reference sequence). There are 14 residues in the CDR3. The CDR3 coding sequence is TGTGCCAGTAGGTCGGACAGGGAACAATTCGGCTACACCTTC. This gives the protein CASRSDREQFGYTF.

Concerning this clone: The junction departs from germline at one end; a sequencing error may be responsible. The chain uses TRBV10-3 and TRBJ1-2, with 7 bases identical to TRBD1. The CDR3 is 15 residues long. Germline CDR1 reads ENHRY; CDR2 reads SYGVKD. This chain's CDR3 is CASSYKNDRAYGYTF. The CDR3 DNA reads TGTGCCAGCAGTTACAAAAACGACAGGGCTTATGGCTACACCTTC.

The chain is built from TRBV5-1 and TRBJ2-5; D is perhaps TRBD2 (7 bases). The tail of the sequence fits TRBJ2-7 better, so the J call may be wrong. The germline gives CDR1 SGHRS, CDR2 YFSETQ. This CDR3 contains 16 residues. The CDR3 sequence is CASSLVSGGTTYEQYF. Here the CDR3 DNA reads TGCGCCAGCAGCTTGGTATCGGGGGGCACTACCTACGAGCAGTACTTC.

This clone was seen only a few times. V is TRBV2 and J is TRBJ1-3; D is ambiguous. Germline V gives CDR1 SNHLY, CDR2 FYNNEI. Deletions cut 6 bases from V and 1 base from J, with 10 bases between. This CDR3 contains 14 residues. CDR3 nucleotides: TGTGCCAGCAGGGGCGCTGGGTCTGGAAACACCATATATTTT. Amino acids: CASRGAGSGNTIYF.

This clone was counted a few times. V usage is TRBV27 and J usage is TRBJ1-1; 8 bases fit TRBD1. The germline V gene encodes CDR1 MNHEY and CDR2 SMNVEV (reference sequence). V lost 7 bases, J lost 0 bases, and 7 bases stayed unmatched. CDR3 length: 15 residues. CDR3 region: CASTQGQGMNTEAFF. CDR3 nucleotides: TGTGCCAGCACCCAAGGACAGGGTATGAACACTGAAGCTTTCTTT.

Comment on this clone: The final CDR3 position lacks the conserved phenylalanine or tryptophan, pointing to a likely read error. It is unclear where the CDR3 begins or ends on the DNA, so no DNA is shown, and the CDR3 is as TCRdb lists it. The chain uses TRBV19 and TRBJ2-7; whether TRBD2, the table's D call, matches the DNA was not checked. Ends included, the CDR3 has 11 residues. CDR1 LNHDA and CDR2 SQIVND come from the germline V gene (reference sequence). CDR3 region: CASSPPSGGIT.

The chain links TRBV6-5 to TRBJ2-1; no clear D gene. The V gene lost 3 bases and the J gene lost 8 bases, with 17 bases spanning the gap. Germline assignment: CDR1 MNHEY and CDR2 SVGAGI. The CDR3 consists of 15 residues. CDR3 region: CASSYSALPSDEQFF. As DNA, the CDR3 is TGTGCCAGCAGTTATTCCGCCCTTCCGTCCGATGAGCAGTTCTTC.

The chain uses TRBV5-1 and TRBJ2-5; TRBD2 aligns across 10 bases. CDR3 size: 16 residues. With V trimmed by 7 bases and J by 5 bases, 14 bases remained unmatched. CDR1 SGHRS and CDR2 YFSETQ come from the germline V gene. The CDR3 sequence: CASCRSSGGPTETQYF. The CDR3 DNA follows: TGCGCCAGCTGTAGGTCTAGCGGGGGCCCTACCGAGACCCAGTACTTC.

This clone was seen just once. The chain uses TRBV2 and TRBJ2-2, with 7 nucleotides matching TRBD1. This CDR3 has 17 residues. Germline V gene data show CDR1 as SNHLY and CDR2 as FYNNEI. Trimming cost V 6 bases and J 4 bases; bases outside gene matches: 14. CDR3 sequence (DNA): TGTGCCAGCAGCCTAAGGGGAGACAGGGTTGGCACCGGGGAGCTGTTTTTT. Translated, it gives CASSLRGDRVGTGELFF. The full variable domain, completed using reference TRBV2 and TRBJ2-2, is EPEVTQTPSHQVTQMGQEVILRCVPISNHLYFYWYRQILGQKVEFLVSFYNNEISEKSEIFDDQFSVERPDGSNFTLKIRSTKLEDSAMYFCASSLRGDRVGTGELFFGEGSRLTVL.

This chain links TRBV6-5 with TRBJ1-1; TRBD1 aligns across 7 bases. CDR1 is MNHEY, CDR2 SVGAGI, per germline. The CDR3 is 14 amino acids. V shed 6 bases, J shed 1 base, and the junction held 5 bases outside the gene matches. In nucleotides, the CDR3 is TGTGCCAGCAGGTCCGGGACAGAGAACACTGAAGCTTTCTTT. It yields the protein CASRSGTENTEAFF.

CDR3 DNA sequence: TGTGCCAGCAGCGTACCCTCCTTACTAAATACGCAGTATTTT. Its protein product is CASSVPSLLNTQYF. This sequence joins TRBV9 and TRBJ2-3; D is ambiguous. Trimming removed 1 base from V and 7 bases from J, with 13 bases in between. Germline CDR1 is SGDLS and CDR2 is YYNGEE. This CDR3 has 14 amino acids.

This chain uses TRBV11-3 with TRBJ2-3; 14 bases line up with TRBD2. Germline-derived CDR1 and CDR2 are SGHNT and YENEEA. This CDR3 has 17 residues. V shed 4 bases, J shed 2 bases, and the junction held 5 bases outside the gene matches. The DNA of the CDR3 is TGTGCCAGCAGCTCCGGGACTAGCGGGGGCCTCACAGATACGCAGTATTTT. Its translation: CASSSGTSGGLTDTQYF. Supplemented by reference TRBV11-3 and TRBJ2-3, the full variable domain reads EAGVVQSPRYKIIEKKQPVAFWCNPISGHNTLYWYLQNLGQGPELLIRYENEEAVDDSQLPKDRFSAERLKGVDSTLKIQPAELGDSAVYLCASSSGTSGGLTDTQYFGPGTRLTVL.

The chain links TRBV7-2 to TRBJ2-7, with 7 bases identical to TRBD1. V shed 5 bases and J 7 bases; nucleotides not matched to a gene: 11. Germline CDR1 and CDR2: SGHTA and FQGNSA. The CDR3 extends over 14 amino acids. In DNA, the CDR3 is TGTGCCAGCAGCCGCCTGGGACAGCGCGGAGAGCAGTACTTC. This sequence encodes CASSRLGQRGEQYF.

The rearrangement uses TRBV9 and TRBJ1-1; D is possibly TRBD1 (5 bases). V was shortened by 2 bases and J by 5 bases, with 13 bases between the two germline ends. CDR1 is SGDLS and CDR2 is YYNGEE in the germline V gene. This CDR3 has 14 amino acids. The DNA for the CDR3 is TGTGCCAGCAGCGTCAGGGCCGAGAGGACTGAAGCTTTCTTT. Translating gives CASSVRAERTEAFF.

This clone was seen only once. The V gene is TRBV12-2, the J gene TRBJ1-1. TRBV12-2 is recorded as a pseudogene. This CDR3 has 16 residues. The CDR3 DNA reads as TGTGCAAGTCGCGAAACGCCCCATATAGAGAACACTGAAGCTTTCTTT. The encoded protein is CASRETPHIENTEAFF.

The rearrangement joins TRBV6-1 to TRBJ2-7, with 7 positions matching TRBD1. V gave up 6 bases and J gave up 6 bases; unmatched junction bases: 14. The CDR3 totals 15 residues. Germline lookup yields CDR1 MNHNS and CDR2 SASEGT. The CDR3 loop reads CASRADRAPRSEQYF. CDR3 sequence (DNA): TGTGCCAGCAGGGCCGACAGGGCCCCTCGGAGCGAGCAGTACTTC.

The rearrangement links TRBV19 to TRBJ2-1, with 7 bases aligning to TRBD1. CDR1 and CDR2 from the germline V gene are LNHDA and SQIVND (reference sequence). This CDR3 comprises 14 residues. V dropped 0 bases and J dropped 6; count of bases not matched to a gene: 2. This CDR3 is CASSIEGTVNEQFF. DNA for the CDR3: TGTGCCAGTAGTATAGAGGGGACAGTCAATGAGCAGTTCTTC.